This T cell receptor beta chain stems from a study of blood T cell repertoires in COVID-19 (dated by TCRdb to the early 2020s). Background on the whole study: Samples covering the acute and convalescent phases of COVID-19 were provided by collaborators in the United States, Italy and Spain. The prospective study material was composed of cDNA or gDNA derived from T cells, B-cell-depleted T cells, or PBMCs. Sample metadata almost always included a de-identified subject ID, COVID-19 status, age in years and sex. The repertoires were released in a freely available public database meant as a resource for research on the immune response to SARS-CoV-2. Where available, HLA class I and class II types were obtained from metadata supplied by the sample provider rather than from assay-based typing. The samples were drawn from two sources: the first 160 participants of the ongoing ImmuneRACE study, and 1,200 or so subjects contributed by 6 global collaborators. The dataset comprised deeply sampled blood TCRbeta repertoires from subjects exposed to, actively infected with, or recovered from COVID-19.

One collaborating source in Seattle enrolled patients during active infection and followed them longitudinally through the course of disease. Collaborating institutions collected whole blood in K2EDTA tubes following their own protocols. Collaborator samples were shipped for TCRbeta analysis as frozen whole blood, isolated PBMCs, or DNA extracted from either sample type. What the work shows at the level of the full study, not this receptor alone: The quantity of clinical and demographic metadata differed by source and by participant and was supplied without curation.

V loses 4 bases of germline sequence and J loses 0 bases, and the interval between the two ends is 13 bases. From a lookup of the germline V gene, CDR1 and CDR2 are SGDLS and YYNGEE. Its CDR3 holds 15 amino acids, cysteine through phenylalanine. Left in the record is the CDR3 DNA by itself, 45 bases read in frame from the first base. TCRbeta CDR3 regions were amplified from genomic DNA by means of the immunoSEQ Assay, a bias-controlled multiplex PCR. Turning to the authors' computational methods: Nucleated cell counts per sample were estimated from amplification of reference gene primers within the assay. Sequence reads were collapsed and filtered to measure the absolute abundance of every unique TCRbeta CDR3 rearrangement. Productive Simpson clonality was computed per sample as the square root of Simpson's diversity index over productive rearrangements. TCRdb retrieved this table from immuneACCESS and kept in-frame rearrangements only. Not all clones are present; in checked studies, unresolved V genes account for under half, and no reason is known for the remainder. The DNA gave D and trimming, while V, J and clone size come from that table. For this sample there are roughly 100,000 clones; roughly 90% appear just once. Jointly, the top ten make up 1.9% of the sample.

This clone was counted a few times. Its cognate antigen has yet to be identified. There are no base qualities to consult, and no much larger clone falls within one base. The sequence was collected from a woman aged 50 to 60 with COVID-19, enrolled during active disease. Rearrangement joined TRBV9 to TRBJ1-1, and possibly TRBD1, on 6 matching bases. The sequenced sample consisted of peripheral blood. CDR3 sequence: CASSFQTGLNTEAFF. The DNA sequence is TGTGCCAGCAGCTTCCAGACAGGTTTGAACACTGAAGCTTTCTTT.